The rows below give T cell receptor beta chains drawn from one sample of a study of blood T cell repertoires in COVID-19. Only in-frame clones appear in the TCRdb table, and some are missing; sequencing was by immunoSEQ multiplex PCR. The sample shows under 300,000 clones, around 87% of them seen only once. The specimen sequenced was peripheral blood. These receptors all come from a man between 18 and 29 years old with active or convalescent COVID-19. Each CDR3 is given with its conserved first and last residue. D genes are given only for firm matches. For some rows the clone size is stated as once, few or many, or as a class when expanded; others skip it.

size	D	V	J	DNA	CDR3
.	.	TRBV4-3	TRBJ1-1	TGCGCCAGCGCACCAGGGATGAACACTGAAGCTTTCTTT	CASAPGMNTEAFF
.	.	TRBV6-5	TRBJ1-5	TGTGCCAGCAAGACGGGGGATCAGCCCCAGCATTTT	CASKTGDQPQHF
once	.	TRBV5-1	TRBJ2-2	TGCGCCAGCAGCTTGGCCAGAGGGAGCGGGGAGCTGTTTTTT	CASSLARGSGELFF
.	TRBD2	TRBV7-8	TRBJ2-5	TGTGCCAGCAGCTTAGCGCCAGCGGGAGAAGGACAAGAGACCCAGTACTTC	CASSLAPAGEGQETQYF
few	TRBD1	TRBV4-1	TRBJ2-5	TGCGCCAGCAGCCAACTTCAGGGGGTGGGAGAGACCCAGTACTTC	CASSQLQGVGETQYF
.	TRBD1	TRBV9	TRBJ1-1	TGTGCCAGCAGCTACCTTACAGGGGTCGACACTGAAGCTTTCTTT	CASSYLTGVDTEAFF
.	.	TRBV2	TRBJ2-4	TGTGCCAGTCTCCGGGACACGGACATTCAGTACTTC	CASLRDTDIQYF
.	TRBD1	TRBV7-9	TRBJ2-3	TGTGCCAGCAGCCCCCGGGACAGGGGGCCCACAGATACGCAGTATTTT	CASSPRDRGPTDTQYF
few	.	TRBV30	TRBJ1-6	TGTGCCTGGAGTTACAGGGCTTCACCCCTCCACTTT	CAWSYRASPLHF
.	TRBD1	TRBV15	TRBJ1-4	TGTGCCACCAGCAGAGGAGACAGGGTCGATGAAAAACTGTTTTTT	CATSRGDRVDEKLFF
.	TRBD2	TRBV6-5	TRBJ2-3	TGTGCCAGCTCTAGCGGGGGGGATACAGATACGCAGTATTTT	CASSSGGDTDTQYF
.	TRBD1	TRBV6-5	TRBJ1-1	TGTGCCAGCAGTTACCGGGACAGGGTAACCACTGAAGCTTTCTTT	CASSYRDRVTTEAFF
.	.	TRBV7-9	TRBJ1-2	TGTGCCAGCAGCTTAGGGACTGCTAAGGGCTACACCTTC	CASSLGTAKGYTF
.	.	TRBV27	TRBJ2-3	TGTGCCAGCAGTCGCCGTTTGGGGGGAACAGATACGCAGTATTTT	CASSRRLGGTDTQYF
.	TRBD1	TRBV5-4	TRBJ2-7	TGTGCCAGCAGCTTGGTGTTGACAGGGTCCTACGAGCAGTACTTC	CASSLVLTGSYEQYF
.	.	TRBV7-2	TRBJ2-1	TGTGCCAGCAGCATCGACTCAGGGGGCGGGGGTGAGCAGTTCTTC	CASSIDSGGGGEQFF
.	.	TRBV28	TRBJ1-6	TGTGCCAGCAGTTTAGGATGGGCGGGAGCTTCACCCCTCCACTTT	CASSLGWAGASPLHF
.	.	TRBV21-1	TRBJ1-3	TGTGCCAGCAGCAACTTGGGACAGGGGGCATTCTCCTCTGGAAACACCATATATTTT	CASSNLGQGAFSSGNTIYF
.	.	TRBV29-1	TRBJ1-2	TGCAGCGTTGAAGAAATGGGGGAGGATGGCTACACCTTC	CSVEEMGEDGYTF
.	.	TRBV9	TRBJ2-1	TGTGCCAGCAGCGTAGGCAGCTACAATGAGCAGTTCTTC	CASSVGSYNEQFF
once	.	TRBV7-9	TRBJ2-3	TGTGCCAGCAGCTTAGCTACTTTGACAGATACGCAGTATTTT	CASSLATLTDTQYF
.	.	TRBV19	TRBJ1-1	TGTGCCAGTAGTATCTCGCGTCGCGCTTTCTTT	CASSISRRAFF
.	.	TRBV6-5	TRBJ2-1	TGTGCCAGCATCGTCACCAACTTTGGTGAGCAGTTCTTC	CASIVTNFGEQFF
once	TRBD1	TRBV6-5	TRBJ1-4	TGTGCCAGCAGTTACTCGGGGACAGGAACCTATGAAAAACTGTTTTTT	CASSYSGTGTYEKLFF
.	TRBD1	TRBV5-1	TRBJ1-4	TGCGCCAGCAGCCCTCAGATGGGGACAGGGGTCGAAAAACTGTTTTTT	CASSPQMGTGVEKLFF
few	TRBD1	TRBV2	TRBJ1-5	TGTGCCAGCAGTGGAGATATGGGACAGGGGTTCAATCAGCCCCAGCATTTT	CASSGDMGQGFNQPQHF
.	TRBD1	TRBV7-8	TRBJ1-5	TGTGCCAGCAGCAAACGGACAGGGTCCTATAGCAATCAGCCCCAGCATTTT	CASSKRTGSYSNQPQHF
.	TRBD2	TRBV30	TRBJ2-1	TGTGCCTGGAGTGTTCCGGGACTAGCTGAGTTCTTC	CAWSVPGLAEFF
.	.	TRBV12-3/TRBV12-4	TRBJ2-2	TGTGCCAGCAGTTTACGTCCCACCGGGGAGCTGTTTTTT	CASSLRPTGELFF
.	.	TRBV5-1	TRBJ1-3	TGCGCCAGCAGCCAGGACAGACTCTCTGGAAACACCATATATTTT	CASSQDRLSGNTIYF
.	TRBD1	TRBV12-5	TRBJ2-1	TGTGCTAGTGGTTCCGGGACAGTCGCCTTGAGCTCCTACAATGAGCAGTTCTTC	CASGSGTVALSSYNEQFF
.	.	TRBV7-9	TRBJ1-2	TGTGCCAGCTGGCAGGGAAAACACTATGGCTACACCTTC	CASWQGKHYGYTF
.	.	TRBV4-1	TRBJ2-1	TGCGCCAGCAGCCAAGATCCGAGGCTCGGGTGGGATGAGCAGTTCTTC	CASSQDPRLGWDEQFF
.	.	TRBV28	TRBJ2-7	TGTGCCAGCAGTTCCCCAGGCTCAGACATCTACGAGCAGTACTTC	CASSSPGSDIYEQYF
once	.	TRBV27	TRBJ1-5	TGTGCCAGCAGTTTAAGAGGGGGTGGACAGCCCCAGCATTTT	CASSLRGGGQPQHF
once	TRBD1	TRBV3-1/TRBV3-2	TRBJ1-4	TGTGCCAGCAGCCAAGAGGGGACAGGAGGGGAAAAACTGTTTTTT	CASSQEGTGGEKLFF
.	TRBD1	TRBV30	TRBJ1-5	TGTGCCTGGAGTGATCTGACAGGGCTTCATCAGCCCCAGCATTTT	CAWSDLTGLHQPQHF
.	.	TRBV5-5	TRBJ1-5	TGTGCCAGCAGTCCCGCCGCAGTGGGCAATCAGCCCCAGCATTTT	CASSPAAVGNQPQHF
.	.	TRBV5-1	TRBJ2-5	TGCGCCAGCAGCTTGGCCAGAGGGCACCTCGAGACCCAGTACTTC	CASSLARGHLETQYF
.	.	TRBV27	TRBJ1-6	TGTGCCAGCAGTTTGGGGGCGGGACTAAATAATTCACCCCTCCACTTT	CASSLGAGLNNSPLHF
.	TRBD2	TRBV9	TRBJ2-3	TGTGCCAGCAGCGTAGGAGCGGGAGGTTCAGATACGCAGTATTTT	CASSVGAGGSDTQYF
.	TRBD1	TRBV10-3	TRBJ2-2	TGTGCCATCATTGGGACAGGGGATGCGAACACCGGGGAGCTGTTTTTT	CAIIGTGDANTGELFF
.	.	TRBV2	TRBJ1-2	TGTGCCAGCAGTGCGGGACAAGACTATGGCTACACCTTC	CASSAGQDYGYTF
few	.	TRBV10-1	TRBJ2-2	TGCGCCAGCAGTGTCAGTTACACCGGGGAGCTGTTTTTT	CASSVSYTGELFF
.	.	TRBV28	TRBJ1-6	TGTGCCAGCCGGGAAGGGGGAGTGACAAATTCACCCCTCCACTTT	CASREGGVTNSPLHF